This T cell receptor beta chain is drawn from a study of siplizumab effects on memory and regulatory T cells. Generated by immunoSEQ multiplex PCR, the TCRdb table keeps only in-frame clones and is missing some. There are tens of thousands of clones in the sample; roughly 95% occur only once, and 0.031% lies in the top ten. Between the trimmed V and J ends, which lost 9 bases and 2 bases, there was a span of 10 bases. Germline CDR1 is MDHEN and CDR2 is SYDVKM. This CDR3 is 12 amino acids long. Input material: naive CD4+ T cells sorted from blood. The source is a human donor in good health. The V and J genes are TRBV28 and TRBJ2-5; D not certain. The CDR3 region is CASGRLQETQYF. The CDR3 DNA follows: TGTGCCAGTGGACGCCTACAAGAGACCCAGTACTTC.